This T cell receptor (beta chain) was found in a study of blood T cells in healthy people across ages. Germline V gene data show CDR1 as LGHDT and CDR2 as YNNKEL (reference sequence). Trimming removed 1 base at V and 5 bases at J, with 8 bases between. CDR3 size: 13 residues. The authors ran a second PCR of roughly 6 to 12 cycles using a sample-barcoded 5' primer and a J-beta primer mix. Each CDR3 protein gets one entry after TCRdb re-called the 5' RACE reads with MiXCR. The table includes about 540,000 distinct CDR3 sequences, under 30% detected once. These data were also filed under a second study, of T cells of mothers and their children.

The sample comprised blood. V usage is TRBV3-1 and J usage is TRBJ1-1; D gene unclear. The TCR comes from a boy aged 10-17 years in good health. The CDR3 protein is CASSQGIWTEAFF. In DNA form, the CDR3 reads TGTGCCAGCAGCCAAGGAATATGGACTGAAGCTTTCTTT.